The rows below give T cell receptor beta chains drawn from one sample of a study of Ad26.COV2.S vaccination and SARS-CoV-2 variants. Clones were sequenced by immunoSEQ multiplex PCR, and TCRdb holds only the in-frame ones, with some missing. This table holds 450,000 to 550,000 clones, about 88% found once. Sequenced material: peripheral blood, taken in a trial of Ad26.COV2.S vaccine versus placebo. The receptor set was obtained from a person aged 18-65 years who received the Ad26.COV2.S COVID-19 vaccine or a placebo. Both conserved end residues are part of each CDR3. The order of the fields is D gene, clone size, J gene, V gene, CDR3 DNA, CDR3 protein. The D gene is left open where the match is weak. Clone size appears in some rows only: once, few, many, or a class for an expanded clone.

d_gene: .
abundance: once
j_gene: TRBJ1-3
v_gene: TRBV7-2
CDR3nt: TGTGCCAGCAGCTTTGAGGGGACCTCTGGAAACACCATATATTTT
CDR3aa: CASSFEGTSGNTIYF

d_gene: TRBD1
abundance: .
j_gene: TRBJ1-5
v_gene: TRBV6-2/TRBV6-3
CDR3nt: TGTGCCAGCACTTACAGGGGGAGCAATCAGCCCCAGCATTTT
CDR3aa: CASTYRGSNQPQHF

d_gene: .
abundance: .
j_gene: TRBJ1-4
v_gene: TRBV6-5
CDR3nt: TGTGCCAGCAGTTACGAGGGTTTTGGGGAAAAACTGTTTTTT
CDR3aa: CASSYEGFGEKLFF

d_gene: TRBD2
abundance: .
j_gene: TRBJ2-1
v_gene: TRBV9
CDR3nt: TGTGCCAGCAGCGTAGAGTTAGCGGGGGGCAATGAGCAGTTCTTC
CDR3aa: CASSVELAGGNEQFF

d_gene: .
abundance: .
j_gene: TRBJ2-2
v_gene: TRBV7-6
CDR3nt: TGTGCCAGCAGCCTCCTGGGAAGTCCAAGCACCGGGGAGCTGTTTTTT
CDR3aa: CASSLLGSPSTGELFF

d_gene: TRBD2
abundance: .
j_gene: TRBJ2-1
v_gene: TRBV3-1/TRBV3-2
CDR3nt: TGTGCCAGCAGCCCCTTAGCGGGAGGGTTCTACAATGAGCAGTTCTTC
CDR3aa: CASSPLAGGFYNEQFF

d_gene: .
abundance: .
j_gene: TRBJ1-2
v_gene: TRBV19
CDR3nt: TGTGCCAGTAGTCCCGGGATGGGCACCATCTATGGCTACACCTTC
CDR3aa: CASSPGMGTIYGYTF

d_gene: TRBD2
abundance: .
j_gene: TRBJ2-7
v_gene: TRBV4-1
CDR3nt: TGCGCCAGCAGCCAAGATTCGGGACTACCCTACTACGAGCAGTACTTC
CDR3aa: CASSQDSGLPYYEQYF

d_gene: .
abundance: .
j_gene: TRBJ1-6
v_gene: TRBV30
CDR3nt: TGTGCCCAACAGGACTATAATTCACCCCTCCACTTT
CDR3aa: CAQQDYNSPLHF

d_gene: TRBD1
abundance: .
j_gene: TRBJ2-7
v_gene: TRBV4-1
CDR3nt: TGCGCCAGCAGCCAAGGGGACAGGGAGGTCGACGAGCAGTACTTC
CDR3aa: CASSQGDREVDEQYF

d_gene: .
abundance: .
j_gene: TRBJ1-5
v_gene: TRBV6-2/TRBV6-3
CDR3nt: TGTGCCAGCAGTTACTCGCAGCTCAGGGATTGGGATCAGCCCCAGCATTTT
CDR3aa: CASSYSQLRDWDQPQHF

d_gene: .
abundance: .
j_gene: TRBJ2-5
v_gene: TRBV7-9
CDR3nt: TGTGCCAGCAGCTTAGACCAGGGTCCCCAAGAGACCCAGTACTTC
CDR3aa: CASSLDQGPQETQYF

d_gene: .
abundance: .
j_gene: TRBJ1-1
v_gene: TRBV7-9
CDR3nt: TGTGCCAGCAGCTTAGGCGAGTTGAACACTGAAGCTTTCTTT
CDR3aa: CASSLGELNTEAFF

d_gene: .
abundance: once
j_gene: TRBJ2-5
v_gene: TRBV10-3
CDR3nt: TGTGCCATCAGCCTCAACAGGGACGGGGAGACCCAGTACTTC
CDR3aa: CAISLNRDGETQYF

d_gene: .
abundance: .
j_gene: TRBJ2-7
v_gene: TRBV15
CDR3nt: TGTGCCACCAGCAGAGGGACACAGGTCGAGCAGTACTTC
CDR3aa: CATSRGTQVEQYF

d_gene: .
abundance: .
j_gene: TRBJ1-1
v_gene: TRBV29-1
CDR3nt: TGCAGCACACTGGACACTGAAGCTTTCTTT
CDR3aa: CSTLDTEAFF

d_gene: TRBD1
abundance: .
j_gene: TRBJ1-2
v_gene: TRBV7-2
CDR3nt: TGTGCCAGCAACCCCCTGCCGGGACAGGGGTTCGGCGGGTATGGCTACACCTTC
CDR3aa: CASNPLPGQGFGGYGYTF

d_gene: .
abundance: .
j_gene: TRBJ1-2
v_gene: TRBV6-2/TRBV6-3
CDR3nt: TGTGCCAGCAGTTACATGGGACCGTCCAACTATGGCTACACCTTC
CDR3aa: CASSYMGPSNYGYTF

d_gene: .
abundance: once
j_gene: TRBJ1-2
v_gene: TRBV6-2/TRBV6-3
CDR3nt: TGTGCCAGCAGTACAGGGTCGTTTGGCTACACCTTC
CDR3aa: CASSTGSFGYTF

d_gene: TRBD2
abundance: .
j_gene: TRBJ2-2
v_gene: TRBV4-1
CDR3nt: TGCGCCAGCAGCCAAGGACTAGCGGGAGGGGGTAACACCGGGGAGCTGTTTTTT
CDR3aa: CASSQGLAGGGNTGELFF

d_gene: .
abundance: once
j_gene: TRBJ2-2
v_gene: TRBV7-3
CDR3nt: TGTGCCAGCAGCGGCTTCACCGGGGAGCTGTTTTTT
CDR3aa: CASSGFTGELFF

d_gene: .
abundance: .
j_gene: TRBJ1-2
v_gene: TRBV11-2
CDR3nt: TGTGCCAGCAGCTCCATTTCTGGGGGATATGGCTACACCTTC
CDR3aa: CASSSISGGYGYTF